The present T cell receptor beta chain was sequenced within a study of radiotherapy plus CTLA-4 blockade in lung cancer. CTLA-4 blockade using ipilimumab, together with focal radiation, was received by patients with chemo-refractory metastatic non-small-cell lung cancer. Sequenced by immunoSEQ multiplex PCR; TCRdb stores in-frame clones only, minus some. The sample lists 55,000 to 80,000 clones; around 86% were seen once. Regarding the study as a whole: In blood, early T cell clone dynamics reportedly predicted response best, together with interferon-beta. TCR clones from tumors expanded in blood after radiotherapy plus ipilimumab.

Turning to this clone: Its antigen is still unknown.

The TCR comes from a human donor with non-small cell lung cancer that progressed on radiotherapy plus ipilimumab. This sample comprised peripheral blood, obtained from a patient treated with radiotherapy plus ipilimumab.

The CDR3 DNA reads as TGTGCCAGTAGTATCAAAAACAATCAGCCCCAGCATTTT. Amino acids: CASSIKNNQPQHF. The chain uses TRBV19 and TRBJ1-5; D ambiguous. This CDR3 has 13 residues. V lost 3 bases to trimming and J lost 3 bases, with 6 bases between them. Germline CDR1 is LNHDA and CDR2 is SQIVND (reference sequence).